The present T cell receptor (beta chain) was sequenced within a study of shared clonotypes between healthy human individuals. The authors distributed each subset's genomic DNA evenly over several immunoSEQ plates. Method: immunoSEQ multiplex PCR; TCRdb's copy keeps in-frame clones and lacks some. Of about 2 million clones in the sample, roughly 96% are singletons; the top ten hold 0.1% to 0.15%. Trimming took off 0 bases at V and 7 bases at J, with 13 bases between the two ends. Germline loops: CDR1 SGHVS, CDR2 FQNEAQ. This CDR3 contains 15 residues. Material: naive CD4+ T cells sorted from blood. Regarding subset: CD45RA+ positively selected. This receptor was obtained from a man between 18 and 35 years old in good health. This chain uses TRBV7-8 with TRBJ1-5; a weak D match, TRBD1 (5 bases). In DNA form, the CDR3 reads TGTGCCAGCAGCTTAGCGTTGCAGGGAAGGCAGCCCCAGCATTTT. It yields the protein CASSLALQGRQPQHF.